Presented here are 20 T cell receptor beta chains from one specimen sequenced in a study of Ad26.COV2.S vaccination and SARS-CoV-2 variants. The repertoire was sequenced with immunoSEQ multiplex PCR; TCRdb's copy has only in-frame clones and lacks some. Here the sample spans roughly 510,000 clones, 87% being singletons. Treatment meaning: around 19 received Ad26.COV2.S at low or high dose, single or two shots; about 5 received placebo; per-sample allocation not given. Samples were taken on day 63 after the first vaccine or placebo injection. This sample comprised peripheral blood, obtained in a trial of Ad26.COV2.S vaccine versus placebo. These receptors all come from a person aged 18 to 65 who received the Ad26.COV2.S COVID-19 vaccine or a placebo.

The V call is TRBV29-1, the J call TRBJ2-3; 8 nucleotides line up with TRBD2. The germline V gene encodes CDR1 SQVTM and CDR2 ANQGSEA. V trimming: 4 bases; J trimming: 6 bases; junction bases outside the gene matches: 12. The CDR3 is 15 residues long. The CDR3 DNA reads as TGCAGCGTTGCTGATGTAGCGGGAATCTCGGATACGCAGTATTTT. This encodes CSVADVAGISDTQYF.

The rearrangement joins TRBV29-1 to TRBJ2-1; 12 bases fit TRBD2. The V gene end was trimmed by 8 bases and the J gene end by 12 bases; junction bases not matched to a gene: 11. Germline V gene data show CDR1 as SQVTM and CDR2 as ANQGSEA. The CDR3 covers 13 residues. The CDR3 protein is CSSGLAGIGSQFF. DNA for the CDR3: TGCAGCTCCGGACTAGCGGGAATAGGGTCGCAGTTCTTC.

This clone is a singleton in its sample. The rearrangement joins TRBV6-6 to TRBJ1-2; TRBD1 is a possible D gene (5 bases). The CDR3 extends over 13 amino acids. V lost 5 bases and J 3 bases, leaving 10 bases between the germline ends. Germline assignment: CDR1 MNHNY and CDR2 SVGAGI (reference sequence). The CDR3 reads CASSGQRDYGYTF. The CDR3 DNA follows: TGTGCCAGCAGTGGACAAAGGGACTATGGCTACACCTTC.

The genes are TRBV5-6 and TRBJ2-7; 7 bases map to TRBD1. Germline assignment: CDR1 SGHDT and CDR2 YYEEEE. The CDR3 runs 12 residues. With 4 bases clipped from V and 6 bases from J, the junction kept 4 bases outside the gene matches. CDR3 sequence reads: CASSDSGGEQYF. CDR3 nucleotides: TGTGCCAGCAGCGATTCAGGGGGCGAGCAGTACTTC.

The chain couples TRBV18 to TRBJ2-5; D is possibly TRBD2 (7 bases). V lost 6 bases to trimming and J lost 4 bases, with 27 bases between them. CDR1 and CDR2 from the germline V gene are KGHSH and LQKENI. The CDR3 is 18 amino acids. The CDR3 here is CASSPTGLGLGGGETQYF. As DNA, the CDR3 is TGTGCCAGCTCTCCGACAGGCCTGGGGCTAGGCGGGGGAGAGACCCAGTACTTC.

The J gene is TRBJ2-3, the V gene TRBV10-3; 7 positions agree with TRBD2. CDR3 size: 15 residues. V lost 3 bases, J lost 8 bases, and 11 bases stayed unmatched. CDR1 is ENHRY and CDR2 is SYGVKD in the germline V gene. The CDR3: CAISELARSETTQYF. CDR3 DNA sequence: TGTGCCATCAGTGAACTAGCGCGATCTGAAACTACGCAGTATTTT.

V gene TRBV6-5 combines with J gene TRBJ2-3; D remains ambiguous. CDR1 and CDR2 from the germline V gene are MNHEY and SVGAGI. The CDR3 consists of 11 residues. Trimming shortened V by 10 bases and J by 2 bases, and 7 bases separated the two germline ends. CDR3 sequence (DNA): TGTGCCACTGCAAACACAGATACGCAGTATTTT. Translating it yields CATANTDTQYF.

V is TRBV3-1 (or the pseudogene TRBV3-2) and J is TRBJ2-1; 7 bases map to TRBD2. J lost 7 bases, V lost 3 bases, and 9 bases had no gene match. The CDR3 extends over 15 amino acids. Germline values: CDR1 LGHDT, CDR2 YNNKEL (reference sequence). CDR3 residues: CASSQPSGMANEQFF. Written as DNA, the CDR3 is TGTGCCAGCAGCCAGCCGAGCGGGATGGCAAATGAGCAGTTCTTC.

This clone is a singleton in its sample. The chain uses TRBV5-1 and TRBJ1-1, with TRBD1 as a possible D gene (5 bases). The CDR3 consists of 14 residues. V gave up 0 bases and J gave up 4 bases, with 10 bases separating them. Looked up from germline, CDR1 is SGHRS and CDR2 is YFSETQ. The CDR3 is CASSLGERGTEAFF. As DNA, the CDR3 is TGCGCCAGCAGCTTGGGCGAAAGGGGCACTGAAGCTTTCTTT.

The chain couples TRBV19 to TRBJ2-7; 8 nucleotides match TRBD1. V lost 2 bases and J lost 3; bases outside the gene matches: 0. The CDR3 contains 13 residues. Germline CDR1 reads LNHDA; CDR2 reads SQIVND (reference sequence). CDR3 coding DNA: TGTGCCAGTAGTATAACAGGGGGCTACGAGCAGTACTTC. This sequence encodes CASSITGGYEQYF.

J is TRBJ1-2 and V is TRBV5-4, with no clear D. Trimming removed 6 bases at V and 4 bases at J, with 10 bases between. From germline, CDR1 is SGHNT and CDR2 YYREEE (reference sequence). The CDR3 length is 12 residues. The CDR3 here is CASTREAYGYTF. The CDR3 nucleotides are TGTGCCAGCACCCGGGAGGCCTATGGCTACACCTTC. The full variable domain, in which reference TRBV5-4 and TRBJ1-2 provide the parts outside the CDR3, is ETGVTQSPTHLIKTRGQQVTLRCSSQSGHNTVSWYQQALGQGPQFIFQYYREEENGRGNFPPRFSGLQFPNYSSELNVNALELDDSALYLCASTREAYGYTFGSGTRLTVV.

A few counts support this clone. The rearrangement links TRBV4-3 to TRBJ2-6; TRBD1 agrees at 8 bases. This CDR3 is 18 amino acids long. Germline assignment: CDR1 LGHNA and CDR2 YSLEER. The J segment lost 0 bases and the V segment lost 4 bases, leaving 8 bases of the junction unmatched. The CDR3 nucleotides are TGCGCCAGCAGCCGCGCCCGACAGGGGCCCTCTGGGGCCAACGTCCTGACTTTC. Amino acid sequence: CASSRARQGPSGANVLTF.

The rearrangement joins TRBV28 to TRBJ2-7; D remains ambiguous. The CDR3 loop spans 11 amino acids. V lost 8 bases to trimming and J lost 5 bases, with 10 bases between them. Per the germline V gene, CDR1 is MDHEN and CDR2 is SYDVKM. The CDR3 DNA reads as TGTGCCAGCGCCCGCCGCCACGAGCAGTACTTC. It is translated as CASARRHEQYF. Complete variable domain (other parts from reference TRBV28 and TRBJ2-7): DVKVTQSSRYLVKRTGEKVFLECVQDMDHENMFWYRQDPGLGLRLIYFSYDVKMKEKGDIPEGYSVSREKKERFSLILESASTNQTSMYLCASARRHEQYFGPGTRLTVT.

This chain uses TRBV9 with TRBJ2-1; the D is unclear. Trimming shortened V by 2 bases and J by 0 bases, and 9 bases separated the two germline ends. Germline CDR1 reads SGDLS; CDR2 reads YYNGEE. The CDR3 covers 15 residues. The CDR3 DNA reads TGTGCCAGCAGCGTTGGGCTCAGCTCCTACAATGAGCAGTTCTTC. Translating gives CASSVGLSSYNEQFF. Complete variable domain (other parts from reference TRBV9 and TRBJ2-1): DSGVTQTPKHLITATGQRVTLRCSPRSGDLSVYWYQQSLDQGLQFLIQYYNGEERAKGNILERFSAQQFPDLHSELNLSSLELGDSALYFCASSVGLSSYNEQFFGPGTRLTVL.

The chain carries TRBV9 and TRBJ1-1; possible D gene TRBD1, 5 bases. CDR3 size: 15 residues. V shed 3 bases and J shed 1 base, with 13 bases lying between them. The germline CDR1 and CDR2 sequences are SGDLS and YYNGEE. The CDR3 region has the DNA TGTGCCAGCAGCGCCTCGGTGGGACCGAACACTGAAGCTTTCTTT. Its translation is CASSASVGPNTEAFF. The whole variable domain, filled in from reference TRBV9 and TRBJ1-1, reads DSGVTQTPKHLITATGQRVTLRCSPRSGDLSVYWYQQSLDQGLQFLIQYYNGEERAKGNILERFSAQQFPDLHSELNLSSLELGDSALYFCASSASVGPNTEAFFGQGTRLTVV.

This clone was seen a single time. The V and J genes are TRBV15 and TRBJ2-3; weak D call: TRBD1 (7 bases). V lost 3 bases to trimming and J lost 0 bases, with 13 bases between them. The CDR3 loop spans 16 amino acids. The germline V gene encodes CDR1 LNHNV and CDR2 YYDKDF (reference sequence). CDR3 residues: CATSSSRGVSTDTQYF. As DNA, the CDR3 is TGTGCCACCAGCAGCTCCAGGGGGGTCAGCACAGATACGCAGTATTTT.

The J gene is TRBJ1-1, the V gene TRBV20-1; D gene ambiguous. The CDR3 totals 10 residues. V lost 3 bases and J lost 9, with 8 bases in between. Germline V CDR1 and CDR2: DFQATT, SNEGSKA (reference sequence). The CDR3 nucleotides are TGCAGTGCTAGCCAAGATAAAGCTTTCTTT. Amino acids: CSASQDKAFF.

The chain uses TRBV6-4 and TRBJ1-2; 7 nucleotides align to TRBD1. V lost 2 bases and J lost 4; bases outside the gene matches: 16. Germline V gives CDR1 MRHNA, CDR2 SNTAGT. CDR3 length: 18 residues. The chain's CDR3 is CASSDPGTAPSWGYGYTF. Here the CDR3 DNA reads TGTGCCAGCAGTGACCCCGGGACAGCCCCATCGTGGGGCTATGGCTACACCTTC.

The DNA for the CDR3 is TGTGCCAGCAGTGAATGGGGGGGGGACATGAACACTGAAGCTTTCTTT. Its protein product is CASSEWGGDMNTEAFF. V and J are TRBV25-1 and TRBJ1-1, with D tentatively TRBD1 (6 bases). Germline assignment: CDR1 MGHDK and CDR2 SYGVNS. The CDR3 runs to 16 residues. V gave up 1 base and J gave up 0 bases, with 12 bases separating them.

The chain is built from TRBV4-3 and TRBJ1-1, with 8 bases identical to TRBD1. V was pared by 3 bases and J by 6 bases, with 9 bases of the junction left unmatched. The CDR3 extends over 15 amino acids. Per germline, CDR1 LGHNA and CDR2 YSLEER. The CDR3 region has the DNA TGCGCCAGCAGCCAGCCCGGACAGGGCTCTTCTGAAGCTTTCTTT. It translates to CASSQPGQGSSEAFF.